The 9 T cell receptor beta chains below come from one sample, sequenced in a study of T cell repertoires in ileal Crohn's disease (dated by TCRdb to about 2019). Preparation of the library involved the immunoSEQ multiplex PCR assay. Held by TCRdb, this immuneACCESS table contains in-frame sequences only and omits some clones. Under half of the omission traces to an unresolved V gene where checked; the cause of the rest is unknown. The sample table lists some 2,900 clones, 70% to 80% of them with a count of one. About 63% of the sample comes from the top ten. This sample's time point label indicates: proximal margin of the surgical specimen (macroscopically non-inflamed). Sequenced material: ileal tissue. Every receptor here comes from an adult with Crohn's disease.

The V call is TRBV25-1, the J call TRBJ1-3, with D perhaps matching TRBD1 (5 bases). The CDR3 extends over 14 amino acids. The germline V gene has CDR1 MGHDK and CDR2 SYGVNS. V lost 6 bases and J lost 2, with 11 bases in between. The CDR3 loop is CASSRSGTGNTIYF. CDR3 DNA: TGTGCCAGCAGCCGCTCAGGGACTGGAAACACCATATATTTT.

The rearrangement links TRBV29-1 to TRBJ2-5; the D gene could be TRBD1 or TRBD2 (5 bases each). Trimming stripped 3 bases from V and 6 bases from J, with 11 bases between. The germline CDR1 and CDR2 sequences are SQVTM and ANQGSEA. This CDR3 has 12 residues. CDR3 sequence: CSVDLGVQTQYF. The CDR3 DNA follows: TGCAGCGTTGATTTGGGGGTTCAGACCCAGTACTTC.

This clone has a handful of counts. This sequence joins TRBV6-5 and TRBJ2-3; D might be TRBD1 (6 bases). The CDR3 has 11 amino acids. CDR1 and CDR2 from the germline V gene are MNHEY and SVGAGI. Trimming stripped 8 bases from V and 9 bases from J, with 12 bases between. The CDR3 sequence is CASLGGITQYF. For the CDR3, the DNA is TGTGCCAGCTTAGGGGGAATCACGCAGTATTTT.

The chain links TRBV6-4 to TRBJ2-6; D is possibly TRBD1 (5 bases). V gave up 4 bases and J gave up 0 bases, with 13 bases separating them. The CDR3 runs 17 residues. Germline V gene data show CDR1 as MRHNA and CDR2 as SNTAGT. DNA of the CDR3: TGTGCCAGCAGTGGGGGCGTCGCGAGCTCTGGGGCCAACGTCCTGACTTTC. Encoded protein: CASSGGVASSGANVLTF.

This clone is a singleton in its sample. CDR3 nucleotides: TGTGCCAGCAGTTACTCCGCAGAGTACGAGCAGTACTTC. Translated, it gives CASSYSAEYEQYF. This chain uses TRBV6-9 with TRBJ2-7; D is undetermined. V lost 3 bases and J lost 4, with 10 bases in between. Germline CDR1 MNHGY, CDR2 SVAAGI. The length of the CDR3 is 13 residues.

V usage is TRBV14 and J usage is TRBJ2-1; no firm D call. The CDR3 sequence is 13 residues long. The V end was cut by 4 bases, the J end by 6 bases, with 10 bases between. Per germline, CDR1 SGHDN and CDR2 FVKESK. Here the CDR3 DNA reads TGTGCCAGCAGCCGCTTTAGTTCCAATGAGCAGTTCTTC. This codes for CASSRFSSNEQFF.

This chain uses TRBV10-3 with TRBJ2-7; 8 bases match TRBD1. Trimming took 10 bases from V and 2 from J; bases not matched to a gene: 13. This CDR3 has 15 amino acids. Germline V gene sequence: CDR1 ENHRY, CDR2 SYGVKD. The DNA for the CDR3 is TGTGCCACCCTGGAAAAGACAGGGGTCCCCTACGAGCAGTACTTC. Amino acids: CATLEKTGVPYEQYF.

The chain combines TRBV2 with TRBJ1-6; D may be TRBD1 (5 bases). The V gene lost 6 bases and the J gene lost 6 bases, with 9 bases spanning the gap. The CDR3 is made up of 13 amino acids. Germline lookup yields CDR1 SNHLY and CDR2 FYNNEI. The CDR3 coding sequence is TGTGCCAGCAGGTACAGGCCTAATTCACCCCTCCACTTT. Amino acids: CASRYRPNSPLHF. The variable domain in full, completed from reference TRBV2 and TRBJ1-6, reads EPEVTQTPSHQVTQMGQEVILRCVPISNHLYFYWYRQILGQKVEFLVSFYNNEISEKSEIFDDQFSVERPDGSNFTLKIRSTKLEDSAMYFCASRYRPNSPLHFGNGTRLTVT.

This clone has a single count. The rearrangement uses TRBV6-5 and TRBJ2-3; D remains unclear. The V end lost 8 bases, the J end lost 0 bases, and 6 bases lay between the germline ends. The CDR3 spans 12 residues. The germline CDR1 and CDR2 sequences are MNHEY and SVGAGI. Written as DNA, the CDR3 is TGTGCCAGCCAGAGTAGCACAGATACGCAGTATTTT. This translates into CASQSSTDTQYF.